Each of the 27 T cell receptor beta chains below was sequenced from the same sample in a study of blood T cells in healthy people across ages. Alongside a J-beta primer mix, a sample-barcoded 5' primer served in a second PCR lasting about 7 to 12 cycles. Each CDR3 protein is one row after TCRdb ran MiXCR on the 5' RACE reads. The sample has around 1,000,000 distinct CDR3 sequences, about 25% seen once. Separately, the same data were catalogued under a study of T cells of mothers and their children.

Sequencing was done on a sample of blood. The receptors come from a girl aged 2 to 10 in good health.

This clonotype has more than one count but fewer than ten. V is TRBV4-2 and J is TRBJ2-3; TRBD1 is a possible D gene (5 bases). Trimming left V 0 bases short and J 5 bases short, with 12 bases between. The CDR3 sequence is 15 residues long. Germline V CDR1 and CDR2: LGHNA, YNFKEQ. The CDR3 DNA is TGTGCCAGCAGCCAAGAGGGCAGGGAAGGAGATACGCAGTATTTT. Amino acid sequence: CASSQEGREGDTQYF.

This clonotype was observed many times. The V and J genes are TRBV12-3 or TRBV12-4 and TRBJ2-5, with unresolved D. The V end was cut by 6 bases, the J end by 3 bases, with 8 bases between. The CDR3 covers 12 residues. The CDR3 nucleotides read TGTGCCAGCAGCCGAGGCGAAGAGACCCAGTACTTC. Protein: CASSRGEETQYF.

The chain couples TRBV24-1 to TRBJ2-1; 16 nucleotides agree with TRBD2. V shed 10 bases and J 2 bases; nucleotides not matched to a gene: 1. Germline assignment: CDR1 KGHDR and CDR2 SFDVKD. The CDR3 spans 15 residues. This CDR3 is CATGLAGGTYNEQFF. CDR3 bases: TGTGCCACGGGACTAGCGGGGGGGACCTACAATGAGCAGTTCTTC.

The rearrangement joins TRBV28 to TRBJ2-5; possibly TRBD2 for D (5 bases). TRBJ2-7 matches the DNA end more closely, so the J call is doubtful. Germline V gives CDR1 MDHEN, CDR2 SYDVKM. The CDR3 spans 14 residues. CDR3 loop: CASSAGKPTYEQYF. CDR3 DNA: TGTGCCAGCAGTGCCGGGAAACCAACCTACGAGCAGTACTTC.

This clonotype was counted a few times. The V and J genes are TRBV20-1 and TRBJ2-5, with 8 bases matching TRBD1. The J call is in doubt because the DNA end fits TRBJ2-7 better. CDR1 DFQATT and CDR2 SNEGSKA come from the germline V gene (reference sequence). The CDR3 loop spans 16 amino acids. The DNA of the CDR3 is TGCAGTGCTGGGCAGGGGGCGCAATCGACCGCGAACGAGCAGTACTTC. It codes for CSAGQGAQSTANEQYF.

This clonotype came up a few times. The chain couples TRBV4-1 to TRBJ1-2, with D uncertain. From germline, CDR1 is MGHRA and CDR2 YSYEKL. The CDR3 loop spans 17 amino acids. V shed 1 base and J shed 1 base, with 16 bases lying between them. CDR3 DNA sequence: TGCGCCAGCAGCCAAGGAACGGGCACCGCCTTTAACTATGGCTACACCTTC. Translated, it gives CASSQGTGTAFNYGYTF.

V gene TRBV20-1 combines with J gene TRBJ1-2; 11 nucleotides agree with TRBD1. The CDR3 has 17 amino acids. V gave up 3 bases and J gave up 2 bases; unmatched junction bases: 11. The germline V gene encodes CDR1 DFQATT and CDR2 SNEGSKA (reference sequence). The chain's CDR3 is CSARVGTGGANNYGYTF. CDR3 DNA: TGCAGTGCTAGGGTGGGGACAGGGGGGGCCAACAACTATGGCTACACCTTC.

This clonotype has a handful of counts. This chain joins TRBV7-2 and TRBJ2-5, with D unclear. Matching the DNA end better, TRBJ2-7 makes the J call doubtful. The CDR3 has 14 amino acids. The germline gives CDR1 SGHTA, CDR2 FQGNSA. This CDR3 reads CASSLAINSYEQYF. CDR3 nucleotide sequence: TGTGCCAGCAGCTTAGCTATTAACTCCTACGAGCAGTACTTC.

The gene calls are TRBV29-1 and TRBJ2-5; D may match TRBD1 or TRBD2 (5 bases each). The end of the DNA is better explained by TRBJ2-1, so the J call may be wrong. This CDR3 region has 16 residues. Germline lookup yields CDR1 SQVTM and CDR2 ANQGSEA. The CDR3, as DNA: TGCAGCGTTTCGGCCCTAGGGTCGGCAGGGAGCAATGAGCAGTTCTTC. Translation: CSVSALGSAGSNEQFF.

V gene TRBV5-1 combines with J gene TRBJ2-1; D is unclear. V dropped 7 bases and J dropped 5 bases, with 22 bases sitting between them. This CDR3 spans 16 amino acids. Germline CDR1 reads SGHRS; CDR2 reads YFSETQ. CDR3 amino acids: CASSTFNRDIDNEQFF. CDR3 DNA: TGCGCCAGCTCCACCTTCAACCGAGACATAGACAATGAGCAGTTCTTC.

There are a few counts of this clonotype. The chain is built from TRBV29-1 and TRBJ2-5, with D perhaps matching TRBD1 or TRBD2 (5 bases each). V lost 3 bases and J lost 5, with 13 bases in between. The CDR3 has 13 amino acids. Germline CDR1 and CDR2: SQVTM and ANQGSEA. The DNA for the CDR3 is TGCAGCGTTGACGCGGGCAGGGAGGAGACCCAGTACTTC. It yields the protein CSVDAGREETQYF.

This clonotype was picked up a small number of times. The chain employs TRBV20-1 and TRBJ2-5; 10 positions agree with TRBD2. CDR1 is DFQATT, CDR2 SNEGSKA, per germline (reference sequence). The CDR3 has 13 residues. With 4 bases clipped from V and 5 bases from J, the junction kept 4 bases outside the gene matches. CDR3 nucleotides: TGCAGTGCTACTAGCGGGAGTTTTGAGACCCAGTACTTC. It yields the protein CSATSGSFETQYF.

The sample holds a few counts of this clonotype. CDR3 protein: CASSLSRSNIQYF. CDR3 nucleotides: TGTGCCAGCAGTTTATCCAGAAGTAACATTCAGTACTTC. The genes are TRBV27 and TRBJ2-4, with unresolved D. The germline V and J ends were trimmed by 0 bases and 7 bases, with 7 bases remaining between them. The CDR3 covers 13 residues. CDR1 and CDR2 from the germline V gene are MNHEY and SMNVEV (reference sequence).

This clonotype was recorded a few times. V usage is TRBV20-1 and J usage is TRBJ2-5; D call uncertain. Matching the DNA end better, TRBJ2-1 makes the J call doubtful. The CDR3 covers 14 residues. From germline, CDR1 is DFQATT and CDR2 SNEGSKA (reference sequence). The CDR3 DNA follows: TGCAGTGCCCACCAAATGAGCCCAAGACCTGAGCAGTTCTTC. Translated: CSAHQMSPRPEQFF.

The chain is built from TRBV29-1 and TRBJ2-5; 8 positions agree with TRBD2. The J call may be mistaken, given a closer DNA end match to TRBJ2-7. CDR1 and CDR2 from the germline V gene are SQVTM and ANQGSEA. The CDR3 has 12 residues. This CDR3 is CSTAGANYEQYF. DNA of the CDR3: TGCAGCACAGCGGGGGCGAACTACGAGCAGTACTTC.

The chain carries TRBV3-1 and TRBJ2-5, with D unresolved. CDR3 length equals 15 residues. Trimming removed 0 bases from V and 4 bases from J, with 12 bases in between. CDR1 is LGHDT, CDR2 YNNKEL, per germline (reference sequence). CDR3 residues: CASSQDLGLRETQYF. Here the CDR3 DNA reads TGTGCCAGCAGCCAAGATCTGGGCCTCAGAGAGACCCAGTACTTC.

The genes are TRBV19 and TRBJ2-3; tentatively, D is TRBD1 or TRBD2 (5 bases each). The CDR3 has 16 amino acids. Germline V CDR1 and CDR2: LNHDA, SQIVND (reference sequence). The V and J ends lost 3 bases and 2 bases respectively, with 15 bases between them. This CDR3 reads CASSMGRALITDTQYF. DNA of the CDR3: TGTGCCAGTAGTATGGGGCGGGCCCTGATCACAGATACGCAGTATTTT.

The chain couples TRBV12-3 or TRBV12-4 to TRBJ2-3; 9 positions agree with TRBD1. The CDR3 totals 18 residues. V gave up 5 bases and J gave up 2 bases; unmatched junction bases: 14. The CDR3 reads CASSLLRSGTGYTDTQYF. The CDR3 nucleotides are TGTGCCAGCAGTCTTCTGAGATCCGGGACAGGGTACACAGATACGCAGTATTTT.

This clonotype has just a few counts. V gene TRBV7-8 combines with J gene TRBJ2-1; D is perhaps TRBD1 or TRBD2 (5 bases each). CDR1 and CDR2 from the germline V gene are SGHVS and FQNEAQ. The CDR3 length is 16 residues. Trimming removed 2 bases from V and 2 bases from J, with 13 bases in between. In nucleotides, the CDR3 is TGTGCCAGCAGCTTAAGTTACGGGGACGCCTACAATGAGCAGTTCTTC. It encodes CASSLSYGDAYNEQFF.

This clonotype has only a few counts. The junction and the germline gene differ at one end; a read error may be behind it. The rearrangement uses TRBV7-3 and TRBJ2-1, with D maybe TRBD2 (6 bases). The CDR3 runs 15 residues. Germline V gives CDR1 SGHTA, CDR2 FQGTGA. The CDR3 DNA is TGTGCCGGCAGCTTAGGCGGGGCCTCCTACAATGAGCAGTTCTTC. Translated, it gives CAGSLGGASYNEQFF.

This clonotype was counted only a few times. The gene calls are TRBV9 and TRBJ2-4, with D unclear. Deletions cut 0 bases from V and 2 bases from J, with 6 bases between. Germline loops: CDR1 SGDLS, CDR2 YYNGEE. The CDR3 has 14 amino acids. This CDR3 reads CASSVGQTKNIQYF. The CDR3, as DNA: TGTGCCAGCAGCGTAGGTCAGACCAAAAACATTCAGTACTTC.

This clonotype was counted only a few times. The gene calls are TRBV20-1 and TRBJ2-3, with D possibly matching TRBD1 (6 bases). Trimming removed 5 bases at V and 3 bases at J, with 15 bases between. The CDR3 loop spans 14 amino acids. CDR1 DFQATT and CDR2 SNEGSKA come from the germline V gene (reference sequence). CDR3 region: CSAFVAQGTDTQYF. In nucleotides, the CDR3 is TGCAGTGCTTTTGTTGCCCAGGGGACAGATACGCAGTATTTT.

This clonotype was seen only a few times. The J gene is TRBJ2-7, the V gene TRBV9; D perhaps matches TRBD2 (5 bases). CDR3 length: 14 residues. V dropped 4 bases and J dropped 2 bases, with 13 bases sitting between them. Germline CDR1 is SGDLS and CDR2 is YYNGEE. This CDR3 reads CASSPSVATYEQYF. DNA for the CDR3: TGTGCCAGCAGCCCCTCAGTAGCGACCTACGAGCAGTACTTC.

The V and J genes are TRBV28 and TRBJ2-6; possible D gene TRBD1, 6 bases. The CDR3 totals 16 residues. V lost 6 bases, J lost 0 bases, and 12 bases lay in between. Germline V gene sequence: CDR1 MDHEN, CDR2 SYDVKM. CDR3: CASSGGQFSGANVLTF. CDR3 in DNA: TGTGCCAGCAGCGGCGGACAGTTCTCTGGGGCCAACGTCCTGACTTTC.

This clonotype was recorded a few times. The V call is TRBV2, the J call TRBJ1-1; TRBD1 aligns across 10 bases. V gave up 7 bases and J gave up 4 bases; unmatched junction bases: 9. The CDR3 totals 15 residues. Germline CDR1 reads SNHLY; CDR2 reads FYNNEI. CDR3 region: CASIPGGQGLTEAFF. For the CDR3, the DNA is TGTGCCAGCATTCCCGGGGGACAGGGGCTCACTGAAGCTTTCTTT.

CDR3 in amino acids: CASSGTGGYTF. In nucleotides, the CDR3 is TGTGCCAGTAGTGGAACAGGAGGCTACACCTTC. The gene calls are TRBV19 and TRBJ1-2, with a weak D call TRBD1 (5 bases). Germline loops: CDR1 LNHDA, CDR2 SQIVND (reference sequence). The CDR3 totals 11 residues. V lost 5 bases and J 8 bases, leaving 9 bases between the germline ends.

There are a few counts of this clonotype. The J gene is TRBJ1-5, the V gene TRBV12-5, with 7 bases aligning to TRBD1. This CDR3 is 16 amino acids long. The ends lost 3 bases at V and 7 bases at J; junction bases unmatched: 12. From germline, CDR1 is LGHNT and CDR2 FRNRAP. The CDR3 DNA is TGTGCTAGTGGTTTTACAACGGGACAGCTGGGGCAGCCCCAGCATTTT. Its translation is CASGFTTGQLGQPQHF. Filled out from reference TRBV12-5 and TRBJ1-5, the complete variable domain reads DARVTQTPRHKVTEMGQEVTMRCQPILGHNTVFWYRQTMMQGLELLAYFRNRAPLDDSGMPKDRFSAEMPDATLATLKIQPSEPRDSAVYFCASGFTTGQLGQPQHFGDGTRLSIL.